This is a list of T cell receptor beta chains from one sample in a study of human T cells and chemical hapten exposure. TCRdb itself ran the RACE reads through MiXCR, one entry per CDR3 protein. The sample shows about 160,000 distinct CDR3 sequences, roughly 25% of them seen only once. This specimen consisted of whole blood, obtained in connection with sensitization to the hapten diphenylcyclopropenone (DPC). These receptors originate from a woman younger than 35 with alopecia areata. Some clones in this sample may be carry-over from other donors' samples. Each CDR3 is given with its conserved first and last residue. A D gene is named only where the DNA matches it firmly. Clone size is shown for a subset of rows, as once, few, many or a class of expanded clone.

CDR3 length: 14; D gene: TRBD2; clone size: NA; V gene: TRBV27; J gene: TRBJ2-1; CDR3 DNA: TGTGCCAACCTACGTAGCGGGACCTACAATGAGCAGTTCTTC; CDR3 protein: CANLRSGTYNEQFF
CDR3 length: 16; D gene: TRBD2; clone size: NA; V gene: TRBV7-3; J gene: TRBJ2-2; CDR3 DNA: TGTGCCAGCAGCTTAGATGATAGCGGGCCCTTCCGGGAGCTGTTTTTT; CDR3 protein: CASSLDDSGPFRELFF
CDR3 length: 13; D gene: NA; clone size: NA; V gene: TRBV5-1; J gene: TRBJ1-1; CDR3 DNA: TGCGCCAGCAGCCCACAGGAGAACACTGAAGCTTTCTTT; CDR3 protein: CASSPQENTEAFF
CDR3 length: 16; D gene: NA; clone size: few; V gene: TRBV29-1; J gene: TRBJ2-7; CDR3 DNA: TGCAGCGTTGAAGGATACAGGGATGGAGGATCGTACGAGCAGTACTTC; CDR3 protein: CSVEGYRDGGSYEQYF
CDR3 length: 15; D gene: TRBD2; clone size: many; V gene: TRBV7-9; J gene: TRBJ2-1; CDR3 DNA: TGTGCCAGCAGCCCCCCTCAGCGGGAGTATGGTGAGCAGTTCTTC; CDR3 protein: CASSPPQREYGEQFF
CDR3 length: 14; D gene: NA; clone size: NA; V gene: TRBV7-9; J gene: TRBJ2-5; CDR3 DNA: TGTGCCAGCAGCTTTGACACAGAACAAGAGACCCAGTACTTC; CDR3 protein: CASSFDTEQETQYF
CDR3 length: 14; D gene: NA; clone size: NA; V gene: TRBV7-3; J gene: TRBJ2-2; CDR3 DNA: TGTGCCAGCAGTTTAACCGACGACACCGGGGAGCTGTTTTTT; CDR3 protein: CASSLTDDTGELFF
CDR3 length: 15; D gene: NA; clone size: few; V gene: TRBV20-1; J gene: TRBJ2-7; CDR3 DNA: TGCAGTGCTAGAGATTCCCGTGTGCCCACCTACGAGCAGTACTTC; CDR3 protein: CSARDSRVPTYEQYF
CDR3 length: 14; D gene: TRBD2; clone size: NA; V gene: TRBV10-3; J gene: TRBJ2-5; CDR3 DNA: TGTGCCATCAGTGCCGGGACTAGTGGCCGGGCCCAGTACTTC; CDR3 protein: CAISAGTSGRAQYF
CDR3 length: 15; D gene: NA; clone size: NA; V gene: TRBV12-3/TRBV12-4; J gene: TRBJ2-3; CDR3 DNA: TGTGCCAGCACTAACTCGGGGGAAGCTCGCGATACGCAGTATTTT; CDR3 protein: CASTNSGEARDTQYF
CDR3 length: 12; D gene: NA; clone size: NA; V gene: TRBV5-1; J gene: TRBJ2-5; CDR3 DNA: TGCGCCAGCAGCCCGGACAAAGAGACCCAGTACTTC; CDR3 protein: CASSPDKETQYF